This T cell receptor beta chain emerged from a study of shared clonotypes between healthy human individuals. Study-wide findings and caveats: Sampling used blood alone; tissue repertoires probably differ. The four-donor shared clonotypes exceeded non-shared clonotypes in generation probability, with non-shared ones scoring lower.

On sorted subsets, replicate PCRs used 200 to 250 ng DNA, or about 33,000 T cell genomes. Clones were read by immunoSEQ multiplex PCR, and TCRdb kept only the in-frame ones, dropping some. The sample gives millions of clones, about 92% of which show up once; about 0.39% is in the top ten. This clone occurred once. Its target is not known. This CDR3 spans 12 amino acids. Germline-derived CDR1 and CDR2 are MNHEY and SVGAGI. The trim removed 4 bases at V and 10 bases at J, leaving 0 bases unmatched. The TCR comes from a man between 18 and 29 years old in good health. Some clones in this sample may be carry-over from other donors' samples. The material sequenced was naive CD4+ T cells from PBMCs. The subset is: CD45RA+ positively selected. The chain couples TRBV6-5 to TRBJ2-1; 11 bases are a match to TRBD2. DNA for the CDR3: TGTGCCAGCAGTTCTAGCGGGAGGGAGCAGTTCTTC. Amino acids: CASSSSGREQFF.